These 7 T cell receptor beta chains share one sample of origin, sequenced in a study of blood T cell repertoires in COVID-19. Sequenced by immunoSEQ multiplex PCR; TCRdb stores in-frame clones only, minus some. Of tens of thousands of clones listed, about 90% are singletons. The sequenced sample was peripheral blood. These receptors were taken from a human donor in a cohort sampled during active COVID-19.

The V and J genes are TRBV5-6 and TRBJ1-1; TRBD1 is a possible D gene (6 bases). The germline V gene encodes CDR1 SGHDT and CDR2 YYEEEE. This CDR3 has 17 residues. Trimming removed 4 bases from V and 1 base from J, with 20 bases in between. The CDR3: CASSPMRGSTPNTEAFF. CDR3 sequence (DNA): TGTGCCAGCAGCCCAATGAGGGGGTCTACGCCGAACACTGAAGCTTTCTTT.

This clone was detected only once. The DNA of the CDR3 is TGCAGTGCTAGTGCGCGGGGGCGAAGCACCGGGGAGCTGTTTTTT. Amino acid sequence: CSASARGRSTGELFF. This rearrangement joins TRBV20-1 to TRBJ2-2, with D tentatively TRBD2 (7 bases). CDR3 length: 15 residues. The germline CDR1 and CDR2 sequences are DFQATT and SNEGSKA (reference sequence). Deletions cut 3 bases from V and 4 bases from J, with 15 bases between.

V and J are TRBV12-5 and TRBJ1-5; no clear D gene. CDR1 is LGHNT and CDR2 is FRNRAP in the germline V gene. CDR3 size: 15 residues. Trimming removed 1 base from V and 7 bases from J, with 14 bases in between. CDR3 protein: CASGLDGRGVQPQHF. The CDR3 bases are TGTGCTAGTGGTTTGGATGGCCGGGGTGTCCAGCCCCAGCATTTT.

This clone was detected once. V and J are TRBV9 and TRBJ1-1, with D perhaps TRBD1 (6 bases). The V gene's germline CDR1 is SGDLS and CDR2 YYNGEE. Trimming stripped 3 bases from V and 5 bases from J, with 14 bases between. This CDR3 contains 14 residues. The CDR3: CASSERDRPTEAFF. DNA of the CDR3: TGTGCCAGCAGCGAAAGAGACAGGCCTACTGAAGCTTTCTTT.

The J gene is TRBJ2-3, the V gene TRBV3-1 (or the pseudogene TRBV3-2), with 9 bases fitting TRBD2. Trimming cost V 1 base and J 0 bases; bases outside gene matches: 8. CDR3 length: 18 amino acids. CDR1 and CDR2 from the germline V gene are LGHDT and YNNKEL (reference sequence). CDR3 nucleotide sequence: TGTGCCAGCAGCCAAGGAAGGGGCGGGGGGGCCAGCACAGATACGCAGTATTTT. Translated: CASSQGRGGGASTDTQYF.

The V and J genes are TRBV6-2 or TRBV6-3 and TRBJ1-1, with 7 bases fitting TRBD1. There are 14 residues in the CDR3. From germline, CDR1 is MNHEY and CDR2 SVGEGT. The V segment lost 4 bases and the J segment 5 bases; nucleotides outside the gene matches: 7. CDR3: CASSLTGLGTEAFF. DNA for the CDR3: TGTGCCAGCAGTTTGACAGGGTTGGGGACTGAAGCTTTCTTT.

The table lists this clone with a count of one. CDR3 loop: CASSSSYSTEMNTEAFF. For the CDR3, the DNA is TGTGCCAGCTCAAGCTCTTATTCGACAGAGATGAACACTGAAGCTTTCTTT. The chain carries TRBV18 and TRBJ1-1; D perhaps matches TRBD1 (5 bases). The CDR3 consists of 17 residues. Per the germline V gene, CDR1 is KGHSH and CDR2 is LQKENI. The germline V and J ends were trimmed by 5 bases and 0 bases, with 19 bases remaining between them.